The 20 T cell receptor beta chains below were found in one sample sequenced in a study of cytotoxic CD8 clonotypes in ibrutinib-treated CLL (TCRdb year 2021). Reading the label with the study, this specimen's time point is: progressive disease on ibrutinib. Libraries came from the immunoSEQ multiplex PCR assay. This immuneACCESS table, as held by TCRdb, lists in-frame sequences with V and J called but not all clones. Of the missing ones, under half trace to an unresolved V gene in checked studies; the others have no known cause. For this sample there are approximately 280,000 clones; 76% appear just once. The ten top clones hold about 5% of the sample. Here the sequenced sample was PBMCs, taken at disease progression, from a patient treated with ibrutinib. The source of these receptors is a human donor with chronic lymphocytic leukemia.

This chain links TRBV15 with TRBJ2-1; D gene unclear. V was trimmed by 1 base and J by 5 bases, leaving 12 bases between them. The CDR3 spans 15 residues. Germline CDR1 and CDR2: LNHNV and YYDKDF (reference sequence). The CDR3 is CATSRVRSLNNEQFF. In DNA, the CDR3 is TGTGCCACCAGCAGAGTTAGGAGCCTAAACAATGAGCAGTTCTTC.

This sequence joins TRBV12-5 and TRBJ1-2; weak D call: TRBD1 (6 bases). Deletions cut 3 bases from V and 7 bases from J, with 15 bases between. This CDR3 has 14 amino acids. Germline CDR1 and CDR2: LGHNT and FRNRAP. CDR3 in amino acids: CASGLTGWNSGYTF. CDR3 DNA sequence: TGTGCTAGTGGTTTAACAGGGTGGAACAGTGGCTACACCTTC.

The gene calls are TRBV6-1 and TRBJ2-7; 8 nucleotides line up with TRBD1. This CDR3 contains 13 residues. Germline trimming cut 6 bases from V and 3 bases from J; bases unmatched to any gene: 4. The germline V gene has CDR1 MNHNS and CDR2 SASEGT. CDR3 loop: CASRDRDRYEQYF. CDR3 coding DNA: TGTGCCAGCAGGGACAGGGACCGCTACGAGCAGTACTTC.

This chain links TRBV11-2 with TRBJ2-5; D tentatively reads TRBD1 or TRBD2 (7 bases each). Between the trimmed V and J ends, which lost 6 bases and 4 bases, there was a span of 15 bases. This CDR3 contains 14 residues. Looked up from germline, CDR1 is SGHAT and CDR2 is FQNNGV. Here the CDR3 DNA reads TGTGCCAGCAGGCCAGGGGGGGTTAGAGAGACCCAGTACTTC. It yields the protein CASRPGGVRETQYF.

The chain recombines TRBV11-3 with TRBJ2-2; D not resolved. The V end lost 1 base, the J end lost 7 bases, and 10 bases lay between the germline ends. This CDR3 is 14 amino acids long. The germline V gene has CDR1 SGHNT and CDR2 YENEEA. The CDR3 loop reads CASSLVSRNGELFF. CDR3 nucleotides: TGTGCCAGCAGCTTAGTTAGCAGAAACGGGGAGCTGTTTTTT.

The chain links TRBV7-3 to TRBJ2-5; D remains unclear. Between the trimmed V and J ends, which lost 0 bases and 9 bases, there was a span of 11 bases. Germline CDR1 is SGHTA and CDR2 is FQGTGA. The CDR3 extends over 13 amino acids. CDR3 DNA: TGTGCCAGCAGCTTAACGCCCGGGTCGGCCCAGTACTTC. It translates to CASSLTPGSAQYF.

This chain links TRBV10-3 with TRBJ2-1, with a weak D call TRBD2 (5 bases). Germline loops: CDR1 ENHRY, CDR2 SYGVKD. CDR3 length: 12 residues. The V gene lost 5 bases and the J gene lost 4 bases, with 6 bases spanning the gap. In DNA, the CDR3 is TGTGCCATCAGTAGCGGATACAATGAGCAGTTCTTC. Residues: CAISSGYNEQFF.

CDR3 coding DNA: TGCGCCAGCAGCCAAGATTGGATAACTAGCGGGTCCTCCTACGAGCAGTACTTC. This translates into CASSQDWITSGSSYEQYF. The chain carries TRBV4-3 and TRBJ2-7; 9 positions agree with TRBD2. With 0 bases clipped from V and 0 bases from J, the junction kept 9 bases outside the gene matches. Germline loops: CDR1 LGHNA, CDR2 YSLEER. The CDR3 consists of 18 residues.

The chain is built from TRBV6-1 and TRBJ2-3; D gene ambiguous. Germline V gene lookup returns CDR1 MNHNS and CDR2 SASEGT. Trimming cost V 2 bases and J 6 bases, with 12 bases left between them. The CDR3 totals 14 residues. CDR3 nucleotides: TGTGCCAGCAGTGAAATCGGGCGTGGGGATACGCAGTATTTT. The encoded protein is CASSEIGRGDTQYF.

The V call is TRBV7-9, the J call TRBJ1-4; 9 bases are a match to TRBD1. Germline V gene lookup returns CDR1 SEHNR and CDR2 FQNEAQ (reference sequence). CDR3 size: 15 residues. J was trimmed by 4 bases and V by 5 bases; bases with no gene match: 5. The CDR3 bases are TGTGCCAGCAGCGGTACGGGACAGGGTAATGAAAAACTGTTTTTT. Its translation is CASSGTGQGNEKLFF.

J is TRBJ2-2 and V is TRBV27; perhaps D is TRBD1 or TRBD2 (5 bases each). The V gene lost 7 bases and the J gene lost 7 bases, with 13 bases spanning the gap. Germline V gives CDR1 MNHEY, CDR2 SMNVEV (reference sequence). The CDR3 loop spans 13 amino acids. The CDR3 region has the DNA TGTGCCAGCACCAGCCTTGGGGGCGGGGAGCTGTTTTTT. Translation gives CASTSLGGGELFF.

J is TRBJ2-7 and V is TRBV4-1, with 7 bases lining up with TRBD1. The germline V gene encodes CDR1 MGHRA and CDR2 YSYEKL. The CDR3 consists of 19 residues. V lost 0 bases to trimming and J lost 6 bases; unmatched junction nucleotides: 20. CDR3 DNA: TGCGCCAGCAGCCAAGAATGGGAGAAGGGGGCGGCGATGAGGTCCGAGCAGTACTTC. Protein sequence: CASSQEWEKGAAMRSEQYF.

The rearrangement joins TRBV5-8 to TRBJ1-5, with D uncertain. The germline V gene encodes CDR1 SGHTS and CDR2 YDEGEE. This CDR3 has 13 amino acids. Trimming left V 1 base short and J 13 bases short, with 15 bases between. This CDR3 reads CASSLTVPRPQHF. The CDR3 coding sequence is TGTGCCAGCAGCTTGACTGTACCCCGACCACAGCATTTT.

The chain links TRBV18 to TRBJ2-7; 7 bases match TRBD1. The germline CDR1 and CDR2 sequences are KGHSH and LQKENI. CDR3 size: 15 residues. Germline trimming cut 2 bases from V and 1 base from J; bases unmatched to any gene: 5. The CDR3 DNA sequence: TGTGCCAGCTCACCATCGTCGGGACAGTCCTACGAGCAGTACTTC. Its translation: CASSPSSGQSYEQYF.

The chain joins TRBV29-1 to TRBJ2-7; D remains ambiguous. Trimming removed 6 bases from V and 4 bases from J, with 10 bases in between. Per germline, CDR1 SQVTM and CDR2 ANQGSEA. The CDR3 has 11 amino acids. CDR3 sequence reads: CSVSDAYEQYF. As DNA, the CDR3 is TGCAGCGTATCGGACGCATACGAGCAGTACTTC.

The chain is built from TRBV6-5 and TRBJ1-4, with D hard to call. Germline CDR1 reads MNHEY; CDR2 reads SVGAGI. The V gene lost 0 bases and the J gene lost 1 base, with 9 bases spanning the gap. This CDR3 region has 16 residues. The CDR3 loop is CASSYSLRRTNEKLFF. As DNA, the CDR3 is TGTGCCAGCAGTTACTCCTTAAGGCGAACTAATGAAAAACTGTTTTTT.

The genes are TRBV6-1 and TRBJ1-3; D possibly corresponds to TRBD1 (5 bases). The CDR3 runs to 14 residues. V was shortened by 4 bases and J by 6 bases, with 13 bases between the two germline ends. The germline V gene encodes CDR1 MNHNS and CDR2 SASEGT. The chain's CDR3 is CASSVFGAVNTIYF. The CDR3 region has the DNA TGTGCCAGCAGTGTCTTTGGGGCTGTAAACACCATATATTTT.

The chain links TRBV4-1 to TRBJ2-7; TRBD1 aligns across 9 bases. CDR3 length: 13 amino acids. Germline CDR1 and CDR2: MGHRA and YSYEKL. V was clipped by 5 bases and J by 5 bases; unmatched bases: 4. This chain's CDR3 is CASSKGTGNEQYF. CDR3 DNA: TGCGCCAGCAGCAAAGGGACAGGGAACGAGCAGTACTTC.

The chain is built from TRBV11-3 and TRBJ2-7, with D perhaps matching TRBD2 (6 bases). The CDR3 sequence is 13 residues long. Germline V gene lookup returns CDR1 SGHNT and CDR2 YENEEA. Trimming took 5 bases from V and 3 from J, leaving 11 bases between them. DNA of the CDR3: TGTGCCAGCAGCCCCGGGAGCGGCTACGAGCAGTACTTC. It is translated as CASSPGSGYEQYF.

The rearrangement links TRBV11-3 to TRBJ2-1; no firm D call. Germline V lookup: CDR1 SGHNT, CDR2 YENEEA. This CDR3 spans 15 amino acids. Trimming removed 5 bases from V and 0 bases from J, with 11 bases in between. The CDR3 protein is CASSPGLSSYNEQFF. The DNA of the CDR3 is TGTGCCAGCAGCCCCGGTCTTAGCTCCTACAATGAGCAGTTCTTC.